The clone carrying this T cell receptor (beta chain) showed up many times. The antigen is undetermined. The source of the sample is a study of response to subunit inactivated influenza vaccine. V was clipped by 3 bases and J by 4 bases, with 12 bases between them. The CDR3 extends over 14 amino acids. General study points: Each seasonal flu vaccination may recruit only limited new T cells, authors suggested.

TCRdb redid the calling of the RT-PCR reads with MiXCR, one entry per CDR3 protein. This table holds about 610,000 distinct CDR3 sequences, 14% found once. The input for sequencing was PBMCs from blood, taken 11 to 12 days after vaccination. V is TRBV12-3 or TRBV12-4 and J is TRBJ1-1, with D perhaps matching TRBD1 (5 bases). The receptor was isolated from a man aged 50-59 years who received an inactivated influenza vaccine. CDR3 in DNA: TGTGCCAGCAGTTTTGGCGGGGGAGGCACTGAAGCTTTCTTT. It encodes CASSFGGGGTEAFF.